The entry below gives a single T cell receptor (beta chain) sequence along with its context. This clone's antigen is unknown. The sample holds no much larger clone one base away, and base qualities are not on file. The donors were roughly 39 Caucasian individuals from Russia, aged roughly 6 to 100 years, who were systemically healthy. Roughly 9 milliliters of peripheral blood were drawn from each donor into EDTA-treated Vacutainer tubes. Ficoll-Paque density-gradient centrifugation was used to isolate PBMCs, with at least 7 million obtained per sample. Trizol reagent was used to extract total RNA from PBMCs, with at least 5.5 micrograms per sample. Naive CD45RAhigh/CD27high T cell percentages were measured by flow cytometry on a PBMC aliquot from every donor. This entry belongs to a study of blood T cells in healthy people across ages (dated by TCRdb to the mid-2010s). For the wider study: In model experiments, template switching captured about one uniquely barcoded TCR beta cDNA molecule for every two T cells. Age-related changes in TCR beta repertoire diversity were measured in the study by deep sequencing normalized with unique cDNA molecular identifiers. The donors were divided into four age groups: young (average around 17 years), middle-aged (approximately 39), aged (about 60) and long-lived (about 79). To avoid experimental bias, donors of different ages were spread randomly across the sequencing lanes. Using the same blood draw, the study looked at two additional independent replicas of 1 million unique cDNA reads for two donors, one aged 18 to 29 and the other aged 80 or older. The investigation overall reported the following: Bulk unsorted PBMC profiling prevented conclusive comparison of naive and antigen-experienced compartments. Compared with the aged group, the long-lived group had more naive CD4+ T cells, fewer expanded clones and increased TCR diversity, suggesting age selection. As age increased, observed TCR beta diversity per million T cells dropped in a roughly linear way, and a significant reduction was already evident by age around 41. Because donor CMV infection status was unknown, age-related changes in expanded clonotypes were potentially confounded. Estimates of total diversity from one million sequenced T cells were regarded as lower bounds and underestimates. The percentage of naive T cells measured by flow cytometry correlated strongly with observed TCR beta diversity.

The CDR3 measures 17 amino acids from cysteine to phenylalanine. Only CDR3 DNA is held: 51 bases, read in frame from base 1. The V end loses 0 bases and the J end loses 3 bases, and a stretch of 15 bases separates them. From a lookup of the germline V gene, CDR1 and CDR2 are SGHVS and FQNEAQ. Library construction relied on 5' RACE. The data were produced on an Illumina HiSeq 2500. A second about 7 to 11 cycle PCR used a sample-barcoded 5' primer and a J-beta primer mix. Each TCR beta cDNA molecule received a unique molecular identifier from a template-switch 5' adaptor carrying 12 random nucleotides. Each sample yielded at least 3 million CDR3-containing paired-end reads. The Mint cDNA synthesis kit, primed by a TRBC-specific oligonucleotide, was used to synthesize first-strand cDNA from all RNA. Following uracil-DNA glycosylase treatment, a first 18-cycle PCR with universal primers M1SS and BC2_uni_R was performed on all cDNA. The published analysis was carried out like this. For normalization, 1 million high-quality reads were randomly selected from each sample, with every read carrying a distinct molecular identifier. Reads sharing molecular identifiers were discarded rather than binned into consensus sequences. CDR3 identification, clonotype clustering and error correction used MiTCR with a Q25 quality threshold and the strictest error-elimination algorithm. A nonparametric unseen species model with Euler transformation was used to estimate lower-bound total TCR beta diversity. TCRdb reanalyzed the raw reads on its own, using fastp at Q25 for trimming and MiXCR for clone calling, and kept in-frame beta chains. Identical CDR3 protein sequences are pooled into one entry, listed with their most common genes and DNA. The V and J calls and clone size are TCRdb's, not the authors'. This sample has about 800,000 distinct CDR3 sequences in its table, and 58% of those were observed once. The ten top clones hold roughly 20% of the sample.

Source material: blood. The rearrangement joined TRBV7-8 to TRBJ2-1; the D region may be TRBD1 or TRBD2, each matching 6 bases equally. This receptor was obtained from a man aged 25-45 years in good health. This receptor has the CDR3 CASSLAGAGTYYNEQFF. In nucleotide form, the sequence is TGTGCCAGCAGCTTAGCGGGGGCGGGGACATACTACAATGAGCAGTTCTTC.